Described below is a single T cell receptor beta chain sequence and its context. The source of the sample is a study of blood T cell repertoires in COVID-19. As processed by the authors: Researchers report that nucleated cell counts were estimated from reference gene primer amplification. Libraries were prepared by immunoSEQ multiplex PCR; TCRdb keeps only in-frame clonotypes and omits some of them. V, J and clone size are taken as reported in that table, and D and trimming were inferred from the DNA itself. Of under 95,000 clones in the sample, approximately 80% are singletons; the top ten hold 30% to 35%. Trimming took 3 bases from V and 2 from J, leaving 11 bases between them. Germline V CDR1 and CDR2: MNHEY, SVGEGT. The CDR3 runs to 16 residues.

The receptor comes from a woman of 80 years or more with active or convalescent COVID-19. The sample was peripheral blood. The rearrangement uses TRBV6-2 or TRBV6-3 and TRBJ2-6; maybe TRBD2 (6 bases). In DNA form, the CDR3 reads TGTGCCAGCAGTTATGCAGGGAGGACTGGGGCCAACGTCCTGACTTTC. Translating gives CASSYAGRTGANVLTF.